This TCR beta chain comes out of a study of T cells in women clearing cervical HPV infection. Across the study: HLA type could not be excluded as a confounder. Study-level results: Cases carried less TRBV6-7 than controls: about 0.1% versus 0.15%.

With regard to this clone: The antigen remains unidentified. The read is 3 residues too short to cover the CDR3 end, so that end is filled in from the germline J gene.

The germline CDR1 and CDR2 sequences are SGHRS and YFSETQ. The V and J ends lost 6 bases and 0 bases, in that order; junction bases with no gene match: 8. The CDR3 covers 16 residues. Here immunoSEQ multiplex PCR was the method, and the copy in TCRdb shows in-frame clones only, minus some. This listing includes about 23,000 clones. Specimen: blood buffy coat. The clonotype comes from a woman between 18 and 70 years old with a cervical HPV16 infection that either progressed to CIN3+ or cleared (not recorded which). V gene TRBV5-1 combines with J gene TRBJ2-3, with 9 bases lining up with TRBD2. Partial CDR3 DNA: TGCGCCAGCACCCCTCGCGCGGGGGGGAGCACAGATACG. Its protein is CASTPRAGGSTDT. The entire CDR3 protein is CASTPRAGGSTDTQYF.